The clone carrying this TCR beta chain has a count of ten or more. Its matching antigen is unknown. This sample is drawn from a study of T cell repertoires in cytomegalovirus infection. Study at large: Public TCR beta signatures indicated both CMV infection and matching HLA type. Overall study results and limits: Summed frequency of public TCR beta families distinguished CMV carriers with the relevant HLA. Dominating the ex vivo response were TCR beta clonotypes that were CMV-specific and HLA-C-restricted.

The CDR3 is 14 amino acids. V shed 3 bases and J shed 4 bases, with 11 bases lying between them. CDR1 SEHNR and CDR2 FQNEAQ come from the germline V gene (reference sequence). Each CDR3 protein gets one entry after TCRdb re-called the reads with MiXCR. This table has about 400,000 distinct CDR3 sequences, 15% to 20% appearing once. Sample: PBMCs. The gene calls are TRBV7-9 and TRBJ2-3, with D perhaps matching TRBD2 (7 bases). This clonotype originated in a human donor in good health (CMV status not recorded). Some clones in this sample may be carry-over from other donors' samples. The CDR3 region has the DNA TGTGCCAGCAGCTTGGGAGGGGGGGCAGATACGCAGTATTTT. This encodes CASSLGGGADTQYF. Complete variable domain (other parts from reference TRBV7-9 and TRBJ2-3): DTGVSQNPRHKITKRGQNVTFRCDPISEHNRLYWYRQTLGQGPEFLTYFQNEAQLEKSRLLSDRFSAERPKGSFSTLEIQRTEQGDSAMYLCASSLGGGADTQYFGPGTRLTVL.